The clone carrying this T cell receptor beta chain was observed a handful of times. In the original analysis: Reference gene primer amplification in the assay estimated nucleated cell counts. Sequencing was performed with immunoSEQ multiplex PCR; in TCRdb, only in-frame clones are kept and a portion is missing. V, J and clone size are taken as reported in that table, and D and trimming were inferred from the DNA itself. The table shows about 190,000 clones, with 78% occurring only once. The data stem from a study of blood T cell repertoires in COVID-19. Unmatched junction bases numbered 6, after V lost 5 bases and J lost 5 bases. This CDR3 contains 15 residues. From germline, CDR1 is MDHEN and CDR2 SYDVKM.

The receptor was derived from a woman older than 75 with active or convalescent COVID-19. Sample: peripheral blood. The chain is built from TRBV28 and TRBJ1-5; 10 positions match TRBD1. The CDR3 protein is CASSRPGQGYQPQHF. In DNA form, the CDR3 reads TGTGCCAGCAGTCGCCCGGGACAGGGGTATCAGCCCCAGCATTTT.